The 20 T cell receptor beta chains in this list originate from one sample, sequenced in a study of T-cell memory formation after mild COVID-19. Via MiXCR, TCRdb re-called the 5' RACE reads, giving one row per CDR3 protein. The profile shows 350,000 to 550,000 distinct CDR3 sequences, approximately 19% of them singletons. What was sequenced was PBMCs or a T cell subset sorted from them (not recorded which). Receptor source: a young man who had mild COVID-19 (a few samples of this study predate the infection). Cell type and time point are not known.

The rearrangement uses TRBV11-2 and TRBJ2-5; 10 bases are a match to TRBD1. Unmatched junction bases numbered 6, after V lost 0 bases and J lost 5 bases. Germline CDR1 SGHAT, CDR2 FQNNGV. The CDR3 spans 16 residues. The CDR3 sequence is CASSLETGGRIETQYF. For the CDR3, the DNA is TGTGCCAGCAGCTTAGAGACAGGGGGCAGGATTGAGACCCAGTACTTC. Filled out from reference TRBV11-2 and TRBJ2-5, the complete variable domain reads EAGVAQSPRYKIIEKRQSVAFWCNPISGHATLYWYQQILGQGPKLLIQFQNNGVVDDSQLPKDRFSAERLKGVDSTLKIQPAKLEDSAVYLCASSLETGGRIETQYFGPGTRLLVL.

The V call is TRBV7-9, the J call TRBJ1-1; D remains unclear. V was cut by 7 bases and J by 1 base, with 10 bases left in between. This CDR3 contains 13 residues. The germline CDR1 and CDR2 sequences are SEHNR and FQNEAQ (reference sequence). The CDR3 coding sequence is TGTGCCAGCATTAAACAGCCGAACACTGAAGCTTTCTTT. It specifies CASIKQPNTEAFF.

The sample holds a few counts of this clonotype. The V and J genes are TRBV5-1 and TRBJ1-3; D gene uncertain. The CDR3 is 14 amino acids. V dropped 0 bases and J dropped 6 bases, with 10 bases sitting between them. Germline V gives CDR1 SGHRS, CDR2 YFSETQ. The CDR3 here is CASSLDGSANTIYF. The CDR3, as DNA: TGCGCCAGCAGCTTGGATGGGAGCGCAAACACCATATATTTT.

This clonotype has just a few counts. The chain joins TRBV7-8 to TRBJ2-3, with 7 bases matching TRBD1. The CDR3 length is 17 residues. Germline V CDR1 and CDR2: SGHVS, FQNEAQ. Unmatched junction bases numbered 13, after V lost 5 bases and J lost 2 bases. The CDR3 protein is CASSNRVRDRPTDTQYF. In DNA form, the CDR3 reads TGTGCCAGCAGCAATCGGGTCCGGGACAGACCCACAGATACGCAGTATTTT.

In this sample, this clonotype turned up a few times. V usage is TRBV28 and J usage is TRBJ1-1, with D perhaps matching TRBD1 (5 bases). The CDR3 extends over 13 amino acids. Deletions cut 10 bases from V and 3 bases from J, with 15 bases between. Germline V gene sequence: CDR1 MDHEN, CDR2 SYDVKM. The CDR3 is CATARGGDTEAFF. The CDR3 DNA follows: TGTGCCACCGCCCGGGGAGGGGACACTGAAGCTTTCTTT.

The chain couples TRBV4-1 to TRBJ1-4, with 7 nucleotides matching TRBD1. The CDR3 has 14 amino acids. The trim removed 3 bases at V and 5 bases at J, leaving 3 bases unmatched. Germline values: CDR1 MGHRA, CDR2 YSYEKL. CDR3 amino acids: CASSQDRLNEKLFF. DNA for the CDR3: TGCGCCAGCAGCCAGGACAGGCTGAATGAAAAACTGTTTTTT.

This clonotype was observed a handful of times. The chain links TRBV9 to TRBJ1-2; D gene uncertain. In germline, CDR1 is SGDLS, CDR2 YYNGEE. The length of the CDR3 is 15 residues. The V end lost 5 bases, the J end lost 2 bases, and 16 bases lay between the germline ends. The CDR3 sequence: CASRGARTGNYGYTF. The CDR3 DNA reads TGTGCCAGCAGAGGAGCCAGGACGGGAAACTATGGCTACACCTTC.

In this sample, this clonotype turned up a few times. The chain has TRBV10-3 and TRBJ2-1; 12 bases agree with TRBD2. The CDR3 has 14 amino acids. V lost 11 bases, J lost 10 bases, and 12 bases stayed unmatched. Per germline, CDR1 ENHRY and CDR2 SYGVKD. The CDR3: CASQASGGVGEQFF. The CDR3 coding sequence is TGTGCCTCTCAGGCTAGCGGGGGGGTAGGGGAGCAGTTCTTC.

This clonotype was seen a handful of times. The rearrangement joins TRBV28 to TRBJ2-7, with D maybe TRBD2 (5 bases). This CDR3 contains 12 residues. CDR1 and CDR2 from the germline V gene are MDHEN and SYDVKM. Trimming left V 4 bases short and J 6 bases short, with 10 bases between. The CDR3 sequence is CASSSPGSEQYV. The DNA of the CDR3 is TGTGCCAGCAGTTCCCCGGGGTCCGAGCAGTACGTC.

This clonotype has ten or more counts. The chain is built from TRBV12-3 or TRBV12-4 and TRBJ2-5; a possible D gene is TRBD1 (6 bases). The CDR3 loop spans 16 amino acids. The V end lost 1 base, the J end lost 5 bases, and 17 bases lay between the germline ends. CDR3 sequence reads: CASSLVGKGDGETQYF. CDR3 nucleotide sequence: TGTGCCAGCAGTTTAGTAGGAAAGGGGGACGGGGAGACCCAGTACTTC.

This clonotype has just a few counts. V is TRBV9 and J is TRBJ2-1; D is possibly TRBD1 (8 bases). The CDR3 length is 13 residues. Trimming removed 4 bases from V and 7 bases from J, with 12 bases in between. Germline V lookup: CDR1 SGDLS, CDR2 YYNGEE. The CDR3 DNA sequence: TGTGCCAGCAGCAAACAGGGGGGGAATGAGCAGTTCTTC. It yields the protein CASSKQGGNEQFF. Filled out from reference TRBV9 and TRBJ2-1, the complete variable domain reads DSGVTQTPKHLITATGQRVTLRCSPRSGDLSVYWYQQSLDQGLQFLIQYYNGEERAKGNILERFSAQQFPDLHSELNLSSLELGDSALYFCASSKQGGNEQFFGPGTRLTVL.

The rearrangement joins TRBV9 to TRBJ2-7; TRBD1 agrees at 9 bases. The CDR3 is 17 amino acids. With V trimmed by 2 bases and J by 3 bases, 12 bases remained unmatched. Germline lookup yields CDR1 SGDLS and CDR2 YYNGEE. This CDR3 reads CASSVNAQVTGGYEQYF. The CDR3 nucleotides read TGTGCCAGCAGCGTTAACGCTCAGGTGACAGGGGGCTACGAGCAGTACTTC. The full variable domain, rest sourced from reference TRBV9 and TRBJ2-7, is DSGVTQTPKHLITATGQRVTLRCSPRSGDLSVYWYQQSLDQGLQFLIQYYNGEERAKGNILERFSAQQFPDLHSELNLSSLELGDSALYFCASSVNAQVTGGYEQYFGPGTRLTVT.

This chain links TRBV4-2 with TRBJ2-2; 8 bases are shared with TRBD1. This CDR3 comprises 15 residues. Trimming took 1 base from V and 6 from J; bases not matched to a gene: 4. The germline V gene has CDR1 LGHNA and CDR2 YNFKEQ. The CDR3 sequence is CASSQGQTGAGELFF. The CDR3 region has the DNA TGTGCCAGCAGCCAAGGGCAGACAGGGGCCGGGGAGCTGTTTTTT.

The chain is built from TRBV25-1 and TRBJ1-3, with a possible D match to TRBD1 (5 bases). Germline V gene lookup returns CDR1 MGHDK and CDR2 SYGVNS. The CDR3 runs to 15 residues. V was shortened by 4 bases and J by 0 bases, with 10 bases between the two germline ends. The CDR3 DNA is TGTGCCAGCAGTGTCGGGGACCTCTCTGGAAACACCATATATTTT. This gives the protein CASSVGDLSGNTIYF.

This clonotype has just a few counts. J is TRBJ1-5 and V is TRBV14; D call uncertain. Trimming shortened V by 0 bases and J by 4 bases, and 4 bases separated the two germline ends. The germline CDR1 and CDR2 sequences are SGHDN and FVKESK. The CDR3 spans 13 residues. CDR3 region: CASSQDYNQPQHF. The CDR3 DNA follows: TGTGCCAGCAGCCAAGATTATAATCAGCCCCAGCATTTT. The full variable domain, in which reference TRBV14 and TRBJ1-5 provide the parts outside the CDR3, is EAGVTQFPSHSVIEKGQTVTLRCDPISGHDNLYWYRRVMGKEIKFLLHFVKESKQDESGMPNNRFLAERTGGTYSTLKVQPAELEDSGVYFCASSQDYNQPQHFGDGTRLSIL.

Remarks on this clonotype: At one end, the junction sequence differs from germline, possibly due to a read error. The chain recombines TRBV12-3 or TRBV12-4 with TRBJ2-7, with 11 bases matching TRBD2. The CDR3 loop spans 15 amino acids. This CDR3 is CASSLTSGANYKQYF. The CDR3 DNA reads TGTGCCAGCAGTTTGACTAGCGGGGCCAACTACAAGCAGTACTTC.

This clonotype was seen at least ten times. V is TRBV7-9 and J is TRBJ2-7; D remains unclear. Trimming left V 4 bases short and J 0 bases short, with 7 bases between. CDR1 is SEHNR, CDR2 FQNEAQ, per germline (reference sequence). The CDR3 loop spans 13 amino acids. This CDR3 reads CASSSRSSYEQYF. CDR3 DNA: TGTGCCAGCAGCTCCCGGAGCTCCTACGAGCAGTACTTC.

The chain employs TRBV2 and TRBJ2-1; D might be TRBD1 (5 bases). The CDR3 covers 15 residues. Trimming took 3 bases from V and 2 from J, leaving 11 bases between them. Germline V CDR1 and CDR2: SNHLY, FYNNEI. CDR3 DNA sequence: TGTGCCAGCAGTGACGAGGCAGGGACCTACAATGAGCAGTTCTTC. As protein: CASSDEAGTYNEQFF.

This chain links TRBV5-5 with TRBJ2-7; 9 bases map to TRBD1. There are 14 residues in the CDR3. Germline trimming cut 2 bases from V and 7 bases from J; bases unmatched to any gene: 7. Germline-derived CDR1 and CDR2 are SGHKS and YYEKEE (reference sequence). The CDR3 is CASSFYPDRGEQYV. DNA for the CDR3: TGTGCCAGCAGCTTTTACCCGGACAGGGGTGAGCAGTACGTC.

J is TRBJ1-5 and V is TRBV10-1; no firm D call. The V and J ends lost 4 bases and 5 bases respectively, with 9 bases between them. CDR3 length: 13 residues. Germline-derived CDR1 and CDR2 are WNHNN and SYGVQD (reference sequence). CDR3 region: CASSASVDQPQHF. CDR3 DNA: TGCGCCAGCAGTGCCAGCGTTGATCAGCCCCAGCATTTT.